Presented here are 2 T cell receptor beta chains from one specimen sequenced in a study of T cells in women clearing cervical HPV infection. Clones were read by immunoSEQ multiplex PCR, and TCRdb kept only the in-frame ones, dropping some. The sample table includes 30,000 or so clones. The sample taken for sequencing was blood buffy coat. Receptors originate from a woman between 18 and 75 years old with a cervical HPV16 infection that either progressed to CIN3+ or cleared (not recorded which).

Comment on this clone: The read ends 3 residues early relative to the CDR3; the germline J gene fills the gap. The chain uses TRBV28 and TRBJ2-5; D is undetermined. CDR3 size: 14 residues. V was cut by 1 base and J by 2 bases, with 8 bases left in between. Looked up from germline, CDR1 is MDHEN and CDR2 is SYDVKM. The CDR3 sequence is CASSLSLPQETQYF. The part of the CDR3 DNA that was read is TGTGCCAGCAGTTTATCCCTACCACAAGAGACC.

A remark on this clone: With the read ending 3 residues before the CDR3 end, the germline J gene is used to fill in that end. The chain is built from TRBV30 and TRBJ2-5; 9 nucleotides line up with TRBD1. V lost 3 bases to trimming and J lost 5 bases; unmatched junction nucleotides: 4. Per germline, CDR1 GTSNPN and CDR2 SVGIG (reference sequence). This CDR3 contains 13 residues. The covered CDR3 bases are TGTGCCTGGAGAGGGACAGGGAGGGAGACC. Its translation: CAWRGTGRET. The whole CDR3 protein is CAWRGTGRETQYF.